This is a list of T cell receptor beta chains from one sample in a study of OX40 agonist ivuxolimab in advanced cancers. Here immunoSEQ multiplex PCR was the method, and the copy in TCRdb shows in-frame clones only, minus some. The data contain tens of thousands of clones, approximately 81% of them singletons. Sequencing used CD4+ or CD8+ T cells sorted from blood, obtained in a trial of the OX40 agonist ivuxolimab. All receptors come from an adult with an advanced solid tumor such as melanoma, head and neck, liver or kidney cancer. Both conserved end residues are part of each CDR3. A D gene is named only where the DNA matches it firmly. Expanded clones are given a class, and other clones once, few, many or no size at all.

NA	TRBV6-5	TRBJ2-3	TRBD1	TGTGCCAGCGCCCGAAGGACAGGCGGCACAGATACGCAGTATTTT	CASARRTGGTDTQYF
NA	TRBV6-5	TRBJ2-7	NA	TGTGCCACTGAACCGGGATGGGGAACGTACTTC	CATEPGWGTYF
NA	TRBV4-1	TRBJ1-2	NA	TGCGCCAGCAGCCAAGAGCCCTCGGGCGGGTTTAACTATGGCTACACCTTC	CASSQEPSGGFNYGYTF
once	TRBV5-6	TRBJ1-1	NA	TGTGCCAGCAGCTTGTTAGGTCAGGGGAACACTGAAGCTTTCTTT	CASSLLGQGNTEAFF
NA	TRBV28	TRBJ1-5	NA	TGTGCCAGCAGTTTCCCTTCGATCAATCAGCCCCAGCATTTT	CASSFPSINQPQHF
few	TRBV5-4	TRBJ1-1	NA	TGTGCCAGCAGCTACAGGGACTTGGGTACTGAAGCTTTCTTT	CASSYRDLGTEAFF
NA	TRBV6-5	TRBJ2-1	NA	TGTGCCAGCAGTTACTTCCTAGCTAGCTCCTACAATGAGCAGTTCTTC	CASSYFLASSYNEQFF
NA	TRBV18	TRBJ2-3	TRBD1	TGTGCCAGCTCACCACGACAGGGGGCAACAGATACGCAGTATTTT	CASSPRQGATDTQYF
once	TRBV9	TRBJ2-1	NA	TGTGCCAGCAGCGACAGGGTTAATGAGCAGTTCTTC	CASSDRVNEQFF
NA	TRBV30	TRBJ2-5	NA	TGTGCCTGGAACAAAGGGGGGCTCGAGACCCAGTACTTC	CAWNKGGLETQYF
NA	TRBV2	TRBJ2-2	NA	TGTGCCAGCGGGAGGTTGGGTGGGAACACCGGGGAGCTGTTTTTT	CASGRLGGNTGELFF
NA	TRBV21-1	TRBJ2-2	NA	TGTGCCAGCATTGCTTACAGGGGGAGCACCGGGGAGCTGTTTTTT	CASIAYRGSTGELFF
NA	TRBV10-1	TRBJ1-2	NA	TGCGCCAGCAAGACTCGCTATGGCTACACCTTC	CASKTRYGYTF
NA	TRBV11-2	TRBJ1-2	TRBD1	TGTGCCAGCAGCTTAGACCCTCAACAGGGGACTTTGCGTGGCTACACCTTC	CASSLDPQQGTLRGYTF
NA	TRBV6-6	TRBJ2-1	NA	TGTGCCAGCAGTTACGGGACGTCCTACAATGAGCAGTTCTTC	CASSYGTSYNEQFF
few	TRBV7-3	TRBJ2-1	TRBD1	TGTGCCAGCAGCCTCTTAAACAGGGGGTCCTACAATGAGCAGTTCTTC	CASSLLNRGSYNEQFF
NA	TRBV10-2	TRBJ1-3	TRBD1	TGCGCCAGCAGTGGGGGGACAGAAGGAAACACCATATATTTT	CASSGGTEGNTIYF
NA	TRBV7-8	TRBJ1-2	TRBD1	TGTGCCAGCAGAACGACAGGGAACTATGGCTACACCTTC	CASRTTGNYGYTF
NA	TRBV2	TRBJ2-1	TRBD2	TGTGCCAGCAGAAGAACTAGCGGGGGTTTATACAATGAGCAGTTCTTC	CASRRTSGGLYNEQFF
NA	TRBV7-2	TRBJ2-7	TRBD1	TGTGCCAGCAGCGCAAGGGGGCTCGATGTCTACGAGCAGTACTTC	CASSARGLDVYEQYF
NA	TRBV12-5	TRBJ2-2	NA	TGTGCTAGTGGTTTAGACACCGGGGAGCTGTTTTTT	CASGLDTGELFF
NA	TRBV6-1	TRBJ1-5	NA	TGTGCCAGCATTGACAGGAGCAATCAGCCCCAGCATTTT	CASIDRSNQPQHF
few	TRBV28	TRBJ1-5	TRBD1	TGTGCCAGCAGTACTCCCCAGACAGGGTGGAGCAATCAGCCCCAGCATTTT	CASSTPQTGWSNQPQHF
NA	TRBV5-6	TRBJ1-1	NA	TGTGCCAGCAGCTTGGGGGGACGGGCGAACACTGAAGCTTTCTTT	CASSLGGRANTEAFF
NA	TRBV2	TRBJ2-2	TRBD1	TGTGCCAGCAGGAGGACAGGGCTCACCGGGGAGCTGTTTTTT	CASRRTGLTGELFF
NA	TRBV19	TRBJ1-1	NA	TGTGCCAGCAGTCGACAATACACTGAAGCTTTCTTT	CASSRQYTEAFF
NA	TRBV28	TRBJ1-4	NA	TGTGCCAGCAGTTCCGGGACCCGGGGAACTAATGAAAAACTGTTTTTT	CASSSGTRGTNEKLFF
NA	TRBV28	TRBJ1-2	NA	TGTGCCAGCAGTTTATACGAGAGTGGCTACACCTTC	CASSLYESGYTF
NA	TRBV7-2	TRBJ1-2	NA	TGTGCCAGCAGCCCCCTTTTGCGCTACACCTTC	CASSPLLRYTF
once	TRBV18	TRBJ2-2	TRBD1	TGTGCCAGCTCACCAAAAACTACAGGGGCTCCCGGGGAGCTGTTTTTT	CASSPKTTGAPGELFF
NA	TRBV2	TRBJ2-3	NA	TGTGCCAGCAGTGAATTCCCCACAGATACGCAGTATTTT	CASSEFPTDTQYF
NA	TRBV5-4	TRBJ2-5	NA	TGTGCCAGCAGCTTGTGGACTCAAGAGACCCAGTACTTC	CASSLWTQETQYF
NA	TRBV27	TRBJ2-7	NA	TGTGCCAGCAGGAGGGGGGGCGGTGAGCAGTACTTC	CASRRGGGEQYF
once	TRBV5-1	TRBJ1-3	NA	TGCGCCAGCAGCACGGGGGATGGAAACACCATATATTTT	CASSTGDGNTIYF
NA	TRBV2	TRBJ2-2	TRBD1	TGTGCCAGCACCAGGGGATCCGGGACAGACACCGGGGAGCTGTTTTTT	CASTRGSGTDTGELFF
NA	TRBV2	TRBJ1-3	NA	TGTGCCAGCAGTGAATACAGGGCTGGAAACACCATATATTTT	CASSEYRAGNTIYF
NA	TRBV10-2	TRBJ1-1	NA	TGCGCCAGCAGAACCCTCGGGAACACTGAAGCTTTCTTT	CASRTLGNTEAFF
NA	TRBV7-2	TRBJ2-4	NA	TGTGCCAGCAGTCGCCCCCCGGGGGTTGACAAAAACATTCAGTACTTC	CASSRPPGVDKNIQYF
NA	TRBV5-6	TRBJ1-4	TRBD1	TGTGCCAGCAGCGCCCTGACAGGGAGTAGAGGAACTAATGAAAAACTGTTTTTT	CASSALTGSRGTNEKLFF
NA	TRBV29-1	TRBJ1-1	NA	TGCAGCGTTGCCGGGACTCTGAACACTGAAGCTTTCTTT	CSVAGTLNTEAFF
once	TRBV19	TRBJ1-4	TRBD1	TGTGCCAGTAGTCCAACGCAGGGGGCAATTGAAAAACTGTTTTTT	CASSPTQGAIEKLFF
NA	TRBV27	TRBJ1-2	NA	TGTGCCAGCAGTCCCGGACGGATCCTTACTAACTATGGCTACACCTTC	CASSPGRILTNYGYTF